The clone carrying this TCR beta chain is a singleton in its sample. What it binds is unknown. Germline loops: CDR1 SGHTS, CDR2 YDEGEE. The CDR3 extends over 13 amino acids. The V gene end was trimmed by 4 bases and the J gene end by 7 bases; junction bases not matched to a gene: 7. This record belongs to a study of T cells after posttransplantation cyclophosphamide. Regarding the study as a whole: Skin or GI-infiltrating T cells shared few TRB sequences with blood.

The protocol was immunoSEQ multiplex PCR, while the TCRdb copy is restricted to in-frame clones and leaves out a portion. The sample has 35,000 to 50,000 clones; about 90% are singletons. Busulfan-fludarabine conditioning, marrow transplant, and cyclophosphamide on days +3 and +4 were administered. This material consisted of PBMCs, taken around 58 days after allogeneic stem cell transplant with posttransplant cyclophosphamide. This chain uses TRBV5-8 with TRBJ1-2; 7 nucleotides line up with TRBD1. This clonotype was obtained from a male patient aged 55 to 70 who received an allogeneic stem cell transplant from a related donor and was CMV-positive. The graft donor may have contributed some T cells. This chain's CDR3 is CASSPGQSGGYTF. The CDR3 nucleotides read TGTGCCAGCAGCCCGGGACAGTCTGGTGGCTACACCTTC.